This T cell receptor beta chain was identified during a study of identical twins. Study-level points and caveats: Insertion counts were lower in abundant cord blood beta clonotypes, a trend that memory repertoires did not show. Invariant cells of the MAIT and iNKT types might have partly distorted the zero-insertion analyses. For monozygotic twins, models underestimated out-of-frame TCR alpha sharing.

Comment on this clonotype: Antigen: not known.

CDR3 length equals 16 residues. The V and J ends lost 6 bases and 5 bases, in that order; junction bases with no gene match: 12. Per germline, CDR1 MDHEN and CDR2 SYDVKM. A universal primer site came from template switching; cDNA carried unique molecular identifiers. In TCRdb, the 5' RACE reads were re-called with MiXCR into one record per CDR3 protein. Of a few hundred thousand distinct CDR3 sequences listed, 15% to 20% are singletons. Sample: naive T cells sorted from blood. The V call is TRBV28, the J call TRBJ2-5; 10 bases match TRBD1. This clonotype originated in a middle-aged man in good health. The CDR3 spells CASRTHGTGESETQYF. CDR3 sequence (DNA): TGTGCCAGCAGAACCCACGGGACAGGGGAATCGGAGACCCAGTACTTC.